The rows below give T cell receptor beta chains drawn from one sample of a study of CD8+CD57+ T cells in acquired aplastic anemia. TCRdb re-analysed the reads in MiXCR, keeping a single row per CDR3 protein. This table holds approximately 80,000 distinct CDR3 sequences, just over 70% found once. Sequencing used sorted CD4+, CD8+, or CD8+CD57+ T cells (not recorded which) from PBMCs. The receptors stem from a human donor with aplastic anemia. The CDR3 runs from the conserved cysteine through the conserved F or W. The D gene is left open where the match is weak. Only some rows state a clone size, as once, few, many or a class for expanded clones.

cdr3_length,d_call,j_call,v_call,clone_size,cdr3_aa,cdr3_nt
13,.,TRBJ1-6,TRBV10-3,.,CASSGGVFSPLHF,TGTGCCTCCAGCGGAGGGGTGTTTTCACCCCTCCACTTT
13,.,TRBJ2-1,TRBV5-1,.,CASSSTRTSEQFF,TGCGCCAGCAGCTCTACTAGAACGAGCGAGCAGTTCTTC
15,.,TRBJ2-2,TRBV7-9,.,CASGLGTGVVGELFF,TGTGCCAGCGGTCTCGGGACTGGCGTTGTCGGGGAGCTGTTTTTT
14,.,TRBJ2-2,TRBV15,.,CATSRARETGELFF,TGTGCCACCAGCAGAGCGAGGGAAACCGGGGAGCTGTTTTTT
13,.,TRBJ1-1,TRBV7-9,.,CASSALQGTEAFF,TGTGCCAGCAGCGCGTTACAGGGCACTGAAGCTTTCTTT
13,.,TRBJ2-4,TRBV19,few,CASSPQRGNIQYF,TGTGCCAGTAGTCCCCAAAGGGGTAACATTCAGTACTTC
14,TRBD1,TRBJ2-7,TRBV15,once,CATSRGGQGNEQYF,TGTGCCACCAGCAGAGGGGGACAGGGGAACGAGCAGTACTTC
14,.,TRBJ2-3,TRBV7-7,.,CASSLLANTDTQYF,TGTGCTAGCAGCTTATTGGCAAACACAGATACGCAGTATTTT
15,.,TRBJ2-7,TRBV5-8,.,CASSLESGRSYEQYF,TGTGCCAGCAGCTTGGAGTCGGGGCGATCCTACGAGCAGTACTTC
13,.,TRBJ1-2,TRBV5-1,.,CASSWTLRYGYTF,TGCGCCAGCAGCTGGACCCTCAGATATGGCTACACCTTC